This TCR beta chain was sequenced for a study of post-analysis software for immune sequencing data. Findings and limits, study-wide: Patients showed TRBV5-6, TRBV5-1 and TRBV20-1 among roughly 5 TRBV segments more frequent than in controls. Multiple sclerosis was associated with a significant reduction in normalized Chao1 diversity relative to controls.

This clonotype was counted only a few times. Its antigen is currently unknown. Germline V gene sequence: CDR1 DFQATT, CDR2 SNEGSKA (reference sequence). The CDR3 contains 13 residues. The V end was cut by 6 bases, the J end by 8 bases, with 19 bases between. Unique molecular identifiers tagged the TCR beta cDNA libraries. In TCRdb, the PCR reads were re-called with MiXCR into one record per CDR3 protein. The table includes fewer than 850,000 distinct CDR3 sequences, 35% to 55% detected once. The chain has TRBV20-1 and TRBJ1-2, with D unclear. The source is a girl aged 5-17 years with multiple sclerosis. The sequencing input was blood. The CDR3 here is CSAPREADLGYTF. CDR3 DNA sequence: TGCAGTGCCCCGCGGGAGGCCGACCTGGGCTACACCTTC.